These T cell receptor beta chains were read from a single sample in a study of memory CD4+ T cells and cytomegalovirus serostatus. The assay was immunoSEQ multiplex PCR, and TCRdb's table has in-frame clones only and misses some. The table shows about 75,000 clones, with 75% to 85% occurring only once. The sequenced sample consisted of memory CD4+ T cells from blood. These receptors all stem from an adult in good health and CMV-seropositive. CDR3s leave out the opening cysteine and the closing phenylalanine or tryptophan. Clone size is stated in some rows and not others, as once, few, many or a class when expanded.

abundance: once
v_gene: TRBV6-4
CDR3aa: ASEMDTEAF

abundance: .
v_gene: TRBV28
CDR3aa: ASSLGTAYEQY

abundance: .
v_gene: TRBV4-3
CDR3aa: ASSQDIGVGYYNEQF

abundance: .
v_gene: TRBV5-1
CDR3aa: ASSADTNPLQETQY

abundance: few
v_gene: TRBV29-1
CDR3aa: SVVGRGLSEQY

abundance: .
v_gene: TRBV7-9
CDR3aa: ASSVLSRGPYNEQF

abundance: once
v_gene: TRBV19
CDR3aa: ASSIGELSETQY

abundance: .
v_gene: TRBV5-4
CDR3aa: ASSLMQGGEKLF

abundance: once
v_gene: TRBV5-4
CDR3aa: ASSPRDRVEDTQY

abundance: .
v_gene: TRBV6-1
CDR3aa: ASSGSGYQPQH

abundance: .
v_gene: TRBV28
CDR3aa: ASSSAAIQY

abundance: few
v_gene: TRBV30
CDR3aa: AWIPPRGLYTEAF

abundance: once
v_gene: TRBV5-1
CDR3aa: ASSLTGLADYEQY

abundance: .
v_gene: TRBV10-3
CDR3aa: AIMREHNEQF

abundance: once
v_gene: TRBV9
CDR3aa: ASSLTPTTDGYT

abundance: .
v_gene: TRBV7-2
CDR3aa: ASSLDRTSSYNEQF

abundance: .
v_gene: TRBV7-9
CDR3aa: ASSTGQVDQPQH

abundance: .
v_gene: TRBV19
CDR3aa: ASNLGQGRPGYKDGYT

abundance: .
v_gene: TRBV28
CDR3aa: ASSLGSYGYT

abundance: few
v_gene: TRBV27
CDR3aa: ASSFRGGSWREQF

abundance: .
v_gene: TRBV28
CDR3aa: ASSFMIGRLAGAYNEQF

abundance: .
v_gene: TRBV25-1
CDR3aa: ASSDFVGTEAF

abundance: .
v_gene: TRBV5-1
CDR3aa: ASSLDGNQPQH

abundance: once
v_gene: TRBV27
CDR3aa: ASSLLANRLAGYGELF

abundance: .
v_gene: TRBV5-4
CDR3aa: ASSFELAGREY

abundance: .
v_gene: TRBV11-2
CDR3aa: ASSPGQGGGYT

abundance: .
v_gene: TRBV6-5
CDR3aa: ASSATGVHQPQH

abundance: .
v_gene: TRBV28
CDR3aa: ASSLFKGRGNGYT

abundance: .
v_gene: TRBV5-4
CDR3aa: ASSLIGDTQY

abundance: once
v_gene: TRBV4-2
CDR3aa: ASSQDLVGNTIY

abundance: once
v_gene: TRBV2
CDR3aa: ASSDRGDEKLF

abundance: .
v_gene: TRBV7-2
CDR3aa: ASSPVLNSPLH

abundance: .
v_gene: TRBV9
CDR3aa: ASSAGSYTGELF

abundance: .
v_gene: TRBV11-2
CDR3aa: ASSLKWLAEETQY

abundance: .
v_gene: TRBV5-4
CDR3aa: ASSLGQGQTGELF

abundance: .
v_gene: TRBV7-9
CDR3aa: ASSSSGLYEQY

abundance: .
v_gene: TRBV5-1
CDR3aa: ASSQRQGRGYEQY

abundance: .
v_gene: TRBV4-1
CDR3aa: ASSHVNPGGRETQY

abundance: .
v_gene: TRBV18
CDR3aa: ASSRLQAREAF

abundance: .
v_gene: TRBV5-1
CDR3aa: ASSIPQTSGEQF